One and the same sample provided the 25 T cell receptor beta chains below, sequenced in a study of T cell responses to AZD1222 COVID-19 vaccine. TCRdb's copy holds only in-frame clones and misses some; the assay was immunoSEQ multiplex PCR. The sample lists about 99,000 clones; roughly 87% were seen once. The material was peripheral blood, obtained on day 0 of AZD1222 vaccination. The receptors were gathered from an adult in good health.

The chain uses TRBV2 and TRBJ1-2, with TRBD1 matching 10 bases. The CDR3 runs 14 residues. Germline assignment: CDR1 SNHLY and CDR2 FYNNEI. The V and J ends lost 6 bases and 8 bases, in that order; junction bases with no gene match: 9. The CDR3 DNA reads TGTGCCAGCAGACGGGACAGGGGACCAGAAGGCTACACCTTC. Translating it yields CASRRDRGPEGYTF.

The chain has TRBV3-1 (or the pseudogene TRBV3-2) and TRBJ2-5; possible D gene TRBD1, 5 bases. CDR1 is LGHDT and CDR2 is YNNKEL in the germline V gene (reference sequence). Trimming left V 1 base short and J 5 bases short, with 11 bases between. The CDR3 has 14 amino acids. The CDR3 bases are TGTGCCAGCAGCCAAGCCCGCCCAGGGGAGACCCAGTACTTC. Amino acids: CASSQARPGETQYF.

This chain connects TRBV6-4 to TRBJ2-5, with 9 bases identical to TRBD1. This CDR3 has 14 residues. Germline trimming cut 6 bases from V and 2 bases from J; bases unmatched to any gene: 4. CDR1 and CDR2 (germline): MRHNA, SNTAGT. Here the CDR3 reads CASSPGTGQETQYF. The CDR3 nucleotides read TGTGCCAGCAGCCCGGGGACAGGGCAAGAGACCCAGTACTTC.

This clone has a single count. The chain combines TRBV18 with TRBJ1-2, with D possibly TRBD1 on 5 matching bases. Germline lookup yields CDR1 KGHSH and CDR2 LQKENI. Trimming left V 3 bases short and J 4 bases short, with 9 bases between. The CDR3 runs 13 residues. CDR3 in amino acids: CASSPDKRYGYTF. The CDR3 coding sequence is TGTGCCAGCTCACCGGACAAGCGCTATGGCTACACCTTC.

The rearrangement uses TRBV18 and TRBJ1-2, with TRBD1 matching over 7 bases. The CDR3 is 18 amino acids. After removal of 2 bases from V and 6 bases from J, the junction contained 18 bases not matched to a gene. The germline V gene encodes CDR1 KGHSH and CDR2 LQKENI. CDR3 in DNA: TGTGCCAGCTCACCAGGACGACAGGGTAGTCGGGGGGGCGATGGCTACACCTTC. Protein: CASSPGRQGSRGGDGYTF.

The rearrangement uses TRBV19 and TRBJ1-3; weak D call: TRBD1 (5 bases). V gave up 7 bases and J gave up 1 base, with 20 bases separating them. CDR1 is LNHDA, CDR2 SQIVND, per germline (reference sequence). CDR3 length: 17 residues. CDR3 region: CASIPDTGWGSGNTIYF. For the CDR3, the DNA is TGTGCCAGTATCCCGGACACTGGCTGGGGTTCTGGAAACACCATATATTTT.

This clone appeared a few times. In DNA, the CDR3 is TGTGCCAGCAGCCAAGACGGGGGCTCCAGCTATGGCTACACCTTC. Protein sequence: CASSQDGGSSYGYTF. The rearrangement uses TRBV3-1 (or the pseudogene TRBV3-2) and TRBJ1-2; tentatively, D is TRBD1 (6 bases). V lost 0 bases and J 4 bases, leaving 12 bases between the germline ends. Germline V lookup: CDR1 LGHDT, CDR2 YNNKEL (reference sequence). This CDR3 spans 15 amino acids.

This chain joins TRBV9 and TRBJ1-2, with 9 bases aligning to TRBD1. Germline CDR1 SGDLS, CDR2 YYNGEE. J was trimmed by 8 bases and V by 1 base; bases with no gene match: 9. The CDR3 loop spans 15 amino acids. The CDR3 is CASSVTTGGKGGYTF. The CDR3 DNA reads TGTGCCAGCAGCGTAACGACAGGGGGTAAAGGGGGCTACACCTTC.

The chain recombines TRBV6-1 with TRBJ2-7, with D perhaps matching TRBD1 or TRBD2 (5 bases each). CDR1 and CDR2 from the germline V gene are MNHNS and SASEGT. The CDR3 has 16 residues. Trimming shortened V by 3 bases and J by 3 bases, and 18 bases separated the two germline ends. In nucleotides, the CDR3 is TGTGCCAGCAGTGACCACTCGAGGGGTGGGCGCTACGAGCAGTACTTC. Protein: CASSDHSRGGRYEQYF.

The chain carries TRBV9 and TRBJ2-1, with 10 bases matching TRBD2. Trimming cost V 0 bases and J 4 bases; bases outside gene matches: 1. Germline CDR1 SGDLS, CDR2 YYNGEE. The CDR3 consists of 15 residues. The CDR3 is CASSVVLAGYNEQFF. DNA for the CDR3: TGTGCCAGCAGCGTAGTACTAGCGGGATACAATGAGCAGTTCTTC.

Here the CDR3 reads CASRPPRYLNEQFF. CDR3 bases: TGTGCCAGCAGACCTCCCAGGTATTTGAATGAGCAGTTCTTC. This chain links TRBV6-6 with TRBJ2-1; D uncertain. The germline gives CDR1 MNHNY, CDR2 SVGAGI (reference sequence). Trimming cost V 6 bases and J 7 bases, with 16 bases left between them. The CDR3 length is 14 residues.

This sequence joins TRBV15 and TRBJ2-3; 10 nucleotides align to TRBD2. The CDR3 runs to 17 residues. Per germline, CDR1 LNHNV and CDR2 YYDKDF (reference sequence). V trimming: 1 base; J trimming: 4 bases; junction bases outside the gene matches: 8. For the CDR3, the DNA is TGTGCCACCAGCAGAGTTAGCGGGGGGCGTGGGCCAGATACGCAGTATTTT. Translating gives CATSRVSGGRGPDTQYF.

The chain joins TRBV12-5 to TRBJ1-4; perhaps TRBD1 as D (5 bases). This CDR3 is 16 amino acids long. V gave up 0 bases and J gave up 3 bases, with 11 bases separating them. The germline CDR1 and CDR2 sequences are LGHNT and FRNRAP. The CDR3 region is CASGLVLGHSNEKLFF. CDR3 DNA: TGTGCTAGTGGTTTGGTACTGGGGCACTCTAATGAAAAACTGTTTTTT.

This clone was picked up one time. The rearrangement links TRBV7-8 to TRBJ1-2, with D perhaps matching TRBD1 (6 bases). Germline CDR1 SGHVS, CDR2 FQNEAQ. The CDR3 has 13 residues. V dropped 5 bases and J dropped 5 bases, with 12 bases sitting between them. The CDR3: CASSPGGGYGYTF. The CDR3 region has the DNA TGTGCCAGCAGCCCCGGAGGGGGGTATGGCTACACCTTC.

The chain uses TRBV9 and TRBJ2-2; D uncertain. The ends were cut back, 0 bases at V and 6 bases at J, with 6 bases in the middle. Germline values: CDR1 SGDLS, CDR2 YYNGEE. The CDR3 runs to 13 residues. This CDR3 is CASSVVGPGELFF. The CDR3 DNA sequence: TGTGCCAGCAGCGTAGTTGGTCCCGGGGAGCTGTTTTTT.

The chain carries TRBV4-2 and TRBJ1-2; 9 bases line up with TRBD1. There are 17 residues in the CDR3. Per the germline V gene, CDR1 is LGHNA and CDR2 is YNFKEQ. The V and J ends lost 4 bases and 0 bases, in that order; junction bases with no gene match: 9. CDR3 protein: CASSPAGQGTPNYGYTF. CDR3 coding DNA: TGTGCCAGCAGCCCCGCCGGACAGGGGACGCCTAACTATGGCTACACCTTC.

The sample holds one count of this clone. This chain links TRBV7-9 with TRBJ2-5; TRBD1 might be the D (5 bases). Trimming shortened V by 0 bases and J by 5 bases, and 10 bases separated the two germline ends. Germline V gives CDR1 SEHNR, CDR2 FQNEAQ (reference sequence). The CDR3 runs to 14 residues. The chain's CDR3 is CASSLAKGQETQYF. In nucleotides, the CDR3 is TGTGCCAGCAGCTTAGCAAAGGGGCAGGAGACCCAGTACTTC.

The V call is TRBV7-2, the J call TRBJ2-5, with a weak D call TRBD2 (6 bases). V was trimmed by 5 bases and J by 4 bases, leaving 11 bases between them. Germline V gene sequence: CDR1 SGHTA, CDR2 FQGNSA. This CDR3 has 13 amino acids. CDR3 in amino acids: CASSPGVGETQYF. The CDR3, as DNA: TGTGCCAGCAGCCCGGGGGTGGGAGAGACCCAGTACTTC.

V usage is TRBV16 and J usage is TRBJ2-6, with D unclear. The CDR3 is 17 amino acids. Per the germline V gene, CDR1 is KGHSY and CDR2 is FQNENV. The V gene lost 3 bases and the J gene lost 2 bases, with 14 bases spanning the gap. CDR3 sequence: CASSQGWLRTGANVLTF. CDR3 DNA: TGTGCCAGCAGCCAGGGTTGGTTAAGGACTGGGGCCAACGTCCTGACTTTC.

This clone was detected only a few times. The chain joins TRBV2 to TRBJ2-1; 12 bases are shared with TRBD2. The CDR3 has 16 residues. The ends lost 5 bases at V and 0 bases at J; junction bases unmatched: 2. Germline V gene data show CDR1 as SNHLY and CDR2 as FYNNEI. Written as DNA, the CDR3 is TGTGCCAGCAGTCCGACTAGCGGGGGCTCCTACAATGAGCAGTTCTTC. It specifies CASSPTSGGSYNEQFF. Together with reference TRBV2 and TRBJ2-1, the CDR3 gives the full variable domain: EPEVTQTPSHQVTQMGQEVILRCVPISNHLYFYWYRQILGQKVEFLVSFYNNEISEKSEIFDDQFSVERPDGSNFTLKIRSTKLEDSAMYFCASSPTSGGSYNEQFFGPGTRLTVL.

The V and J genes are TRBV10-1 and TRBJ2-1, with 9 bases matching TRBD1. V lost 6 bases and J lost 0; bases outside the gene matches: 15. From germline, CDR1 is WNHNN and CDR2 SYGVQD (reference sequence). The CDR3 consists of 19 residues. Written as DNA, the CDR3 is TGCGCCAGCAGCGTGGGGGCAGCCGGACAGGGGAACTCCTACAATGAGCAGTTCTTC. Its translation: CASSVGAAGQGNSYNEQFF.

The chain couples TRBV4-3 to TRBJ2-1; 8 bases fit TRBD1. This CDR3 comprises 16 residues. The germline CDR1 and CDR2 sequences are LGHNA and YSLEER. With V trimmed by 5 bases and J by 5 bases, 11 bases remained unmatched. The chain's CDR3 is CASSLNPYRGDNEQFF. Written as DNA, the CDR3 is TGCGCCAGCAGCTTGAATCCTTACAGGGGGGACAATGAGCAGTTCTTC.

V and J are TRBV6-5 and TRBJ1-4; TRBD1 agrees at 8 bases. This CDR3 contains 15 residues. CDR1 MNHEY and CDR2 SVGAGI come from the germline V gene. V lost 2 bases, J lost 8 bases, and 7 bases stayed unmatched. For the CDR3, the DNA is TGTGCCAGCAGTTACCAGACAGGGGTTGGGGAAAAACTGTTTTTT. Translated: CASSYQTGVGEKLFF.

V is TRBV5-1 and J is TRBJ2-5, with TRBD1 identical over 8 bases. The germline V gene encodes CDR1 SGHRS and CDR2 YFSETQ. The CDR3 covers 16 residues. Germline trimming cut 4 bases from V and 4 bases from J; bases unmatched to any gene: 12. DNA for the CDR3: TGCGCCAGCAGCCCCGGGGCAGGGGGCCGCGGAGAGACCCAGTACTTC. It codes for CASSPGAGGRGETQYF.

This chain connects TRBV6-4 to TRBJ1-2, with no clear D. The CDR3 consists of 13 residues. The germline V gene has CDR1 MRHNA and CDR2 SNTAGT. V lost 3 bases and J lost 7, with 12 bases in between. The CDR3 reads CASSDLKGGGYTF. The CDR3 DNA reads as TGTGCCAGCAGTGATCTTAAGGGTGGTGGCTACACCTTC.